These 20 T cell receptor beta chains came from one sample sequenced in a study of low-dose radiotherapy and immunotherapy resistance in tumors. First-strand cDNA used TRAV- and TRBV-specific primers, covering alpha and beta chains. TCRs were put through around 20 PCR cycles of amplification with Phusion. A constant-region primer and the V-primer adapter served as the primer pair. TCRdb recomputed calls from the reads with MiXCR, one row per CDR3 protein. The sample has just over 90,000 distinct CDR3 sequences, 20% to 25% seen once. Time point given: after trial treatment. This sample's treatment: LDRT plus nivolumab, ipilimumab, low-dose cyclophosphamide and aspirin (RACIN trial). The specimen comprised PBMCs, sampled after low-dose radiotherapy plus immunotherapy. These receptors were obtained from a female donor with ovarian cancer.

This clonotype was picked up many times. This chain uses TRBV6-1 with TRBJ2-7; TRBD1 agrees at 8 bases. Per the germline V gene, CDR1 is MNHNS and CDR2 is SASEGT. The CDR3 sequence is 13 residues long. Losses at the gene ends were 6 bases for V and 3 bases for J; bases not matched to a gene: 4. This CDR3 reads CASRRTGSYEQYF. CDR3 in DNA: TGTGCCAGCAGACGGACAGGGAGCTACGAGCAGTACTTC.

The V and J genes are TRBV13 and TRBJ1-6; 9 bases map to TRBD1. V was pared by 8 bases and J by 10 bases, with 18 bases of the junction left unmatched. This CDR3 region has 17 residues. Germline-derived CDR1 and CDR2 are PRHDT and FYEKMQ (reference sequence). CDR3 coding DNA: TGTGCCAGCTGTCGGACGCTGACCCGGGACAGGGTCTCACCCCTCCACTTT. Protein sequence: CASCRTLTRDRVSPLHF.

The V gene is TRBV6-1, the J gene TRBJ2-7; 9 nucleotides align to TRBD2. This CDR3 is built from 13 residues. Looked up from germline, CDR1 is MNHNS and CDR2 is SASEGT. V shed 6 bases and J 5 bases; nucleotides not matched to a gene: 5. The CDR3 DNA reads as TGTGCCAGCAGCCCCAGCGGGGGGAACGAGCAGTACTTC. Translating gives CASSPSGGNEQYF.

This chain connects TRBV30 to TRBJ2-2; D is possibly TRBD1 (6 bases). The V gene's germline CDR1 is GTSNPN and CDR2 SVGIG (reference sequence). The length of the CDR3 is 13 residues. The ends were cut back, 3 bases at V and 1 base at J, with 6 bases in the middle. The CDR3 protein is CAWRTGNTGELFF. The CDR3 DNA reads TGTGCCTGGAGGACAGGGAACACCGGGGAGCTGTTTTTT.

This clonotype was counted many times. This rearrangement joins TRBV7-9 to TRBJ2-1; D unclear. Trimming pared 1 base from V and 8 bases from J, leaving 6 bases between. This CDR3 is 12 amino acids long. Looked up from germline, CDR1 is SEHNR and CDR2 is FQNEAQ (reference sequence). The CDR3 coding sequence is TGTGCCAGCAGCTTAGGAATCGATGAGCAGTTCTTC. Amino acids: CASSLGIDEQFF. The complete variable domain, with remaining parts taken from reference TRBV7-9 and TRBJ2-1, reads DTGVSQNPRHKITKRGQNVTFRCDPISEHNRLYWYRQTLGQGPEFLTYFQNEAQLEKSRLLSDRFSAERPKGSFSTLEIQRTEQGDSAMYLCASSLGIDEQFFGPGTRLTVL.

This clonotype was seen at least ten times. V and J are TRBV5-4 and TRBJ2-1; 12 bases align to TRBD2. The V and J ends lost 0 bases and 6 bases, in that order; junction bases with no gene match: 7. The CDR3 is made up of 17 amino acids. CDR1 is SGHNT, CDR2 YYREEE, per germline (reference sequence). The chain's CDR3 is CASSLGLAGVPGNEQFF. The CDR3 DNA reads TGTGCCAGCAGCTTGGGACTAGCGGGAGTCCCGGGCAATGAGCAGTTCTTC.

This chain links TRBV5-5 with TRBJ1-6; 12 nucleotides match TRBD1. The CDR3 contains 18 residues. The V and J ends lost 3 bases and 10 bases, in that order; junction bases with no gene match: 14. In germline, CDR1 is SGHKS, CDR2 YYEKEE (reference sequence). CDR3 in DNA: TGTGCCAGCAGCTCAGCCGGGACAGGGGGCGCGGCTAACTCACCCCTCCACTTT. Amino acids: CASSSAGTGGAANSPLHF.

This clonotype was detected many times. The chain carries TRBV20-1 and TRBJ2-7; TRBD2 matches at 8 bases. In germline, CDR1 is DFQATT, CDR2 SNEGSKA (reference sequence). CDR3 length: 14 amino acids. V was clipped by 5 bases and J by 5 bases; unmatched bases: 11. The CDR3 nucleotides are TGCAGTGCTTCCCGACCGGGCGGGGGGCACGAGCAGTACTTC. It translates to CSASRPGGGHEQYF.

Comment on this clonotype: A much larger clonotype is one base distant, so this may be a read error. The rearrangement links TRBV29-1 to TRBJ2-1; 10 bases fit TRBD1. Germline V gene data show CDR1 as SQVTM and CDR2 as ANQGSEA. CDR3 size: 15 residues. After removal of 4 bases from V and 10 bases from J, the junction contained 13 bases not matched to a gene. The CDR3 nucleotides are TGCAGCGTTGTATCCGGGACAGGGGTCTCCTACGAGCAGTTCTTC. Translation gives CSVVSGTGVSYEQFF.

In this sample, this clonotype turned up many times. V is TRBV7-6 and J is TRBJ2-7; D is perhaps TRBD2 (6 bases). The CDR3 runs to 13 residues. CDR1 is SGHVS, CDR2 FNYEAQ, per germline. Trimming left V 4 bases short and J 4 bases short, with 11 bases between. CDR3 amino acids: CASSSGLGYEQYF. In nucleotides, the CDR3 is TGTGCCAGCAGCTCGGGACTTGGGTACGAGCAGTACTTC.

The chain links TRBV27 to TRBJ2-7; 7 bases align to TRBD1. CDR3 length equals 13 residues. J lost 8 bases, V lost 5 bases, and 9 bases had no gene match. Germline CDR1 and CDR2: MNHEY and SMNVEV (reference sequence). CDR3 bases: TGTGCCAGCAGTCCAGACAGGGTAAGACAGCAGTACTTC. This translates into CASSPDRVRQQYF.

J is TRBJ1-5 and V is TRBV2; no clear D gene. The ends were cut back, 4 bases at V and 0 bases at J, with 10 bases in the middle. There are 15 residues in the CDR3. Per the germline V gene, CDR1 is SNHLY and CDR2 is FYNNEI. Here the CDR3 DNA reads TGTGCCAGCAGTGCATCTACTTATAGCAATCAGCCCCAGCATTTT. This codes for CASSASTYSNQPQHF.

This clonotype was seen a handful of times. The chain employs TRBV5-3 and TRBJ2-7; D is unclear. TRBV5-3 is assigned to the ORF class and has an uncertain function. Trimming stripped 7 bases from V and 2 bases from J, with 19 bases between. This CDR3 is built from 15 residues. In DNA form, the CDR3 reads TGTGCCAGAGTGACCCCGGTAGGCGGAACCTACGAGCAGTACTTC. As protein: CARVTPVGGTYEQYF.

Many counts were recorded for this clonotype. V and J are TRBV6-6 and TRBJ2-3, with D unresolved. The CDR3 has 14 amino acids. V was shortened by 3 bases and J by 0 bases, with 7 bases between the two germline ends. Germline CDR1 is MNHNY and CDR2 is SVGAGI (reference sequence). CDR3 sequence: CASSYGRSTDTQYF. DNA of the CDR3: TGTGCCAGCAGTTATGGTCGCAGCACAGATACGCAGTATTTT.

This clonotype was detected ten times or more. Here the CDR3 DNA reads TGCAGCGCGGGGGGGGGCACTAGCACAGATACGCAGTATTTT. It encodes CSAGGGTSTDTQYF. The chain uses TRBV29-1 and TRBJ2-3; 8 nucleotides match TRBD2. Trimming removed 7 bases from V and 0 bases from J; junction bases left unmatched: 6. Germline CDR1 reads SQVTM; CDR2 reads ANQGSEA. The CDR3 is 14 residues long.

This clonotype was seen at least ten times. The rearrangement joins TRBV28 to TRBJ2-7; D is unclear. V was trimmed by 4 bases and J by 2 bases, leaving 12 bases between them. Germline V CDR1 and CDR2: MDHEN, SYDVKM. CDR3 length: 14 residues. The CDR3 spells CASSWGGSTYEQYF. DNA of the CDR3: TGTGCCAGCAGTTGGGGTGGCAGTACCTACGAGCAGTACTTC.

To note about this clonotype: The limits of the CDR3 on the DNA are not certain, so only TCRdb's listed CDR3 is given. The chain couples TRBV9 to TRBJ2-1; the table's D gene call, TRBD1, was not cross checked with the DNA. From its first to its last residue, the CDR3 has 20 amino acids. Germline CDR1 is SGDLS and CDR2 is YYNGEE. CDR3 loop: CASSIYLCSVEAGRGTGQFF.

In the case of this clonotype: A read error may explain this, as a much larger clone is one base away. This chain joins TRBV4-3 and TRBJ1-3; D ambiguous. The CDR3 is 15 amino acids. Germline V CDR1 and CDR2: LGHNA, YSLEER. CDR3 residues: CASSQVASSGNSIYF. Written as DNA, the CDR3 is TGCGCCAGCAGCCAAGTTGCGTCCTCTGGAAACTCCATATATTTT.

This clonotype was seen many times. The CDR3 DNA follows: TGTGCCAGCAGTATGGGACGGATGAACACTGAAGCTTTCTTT. The encoded protein is CASSMGRMNTEAFF. The chain recombines TRBV6-2 or TRBV6-3 with TRBJ1-1; D may be TRBD1 (5 bases). This CDR3 comprises 14 residues. Trimming took 5 bases from V and 0 from J, leaving 10 bases between them. CDR1 is MNHEY, CDR2 SVGEGT, per germline.

In its sample, this clonotype was seen many times. The rearrangement joins TRBV18 to TRBJ2-5; 10 positions match TRBD1. V was pared by 3 bases and J by 5 bases, with 3 bases of the junction left unmatched. The CDR3 spans 14 residues. Germline CDR1 is KGHSH and CDR2 is LQKENI. For the CDR3, the DNA is TGTGCCAGCTCACCGACAGGGGGCAAGGAGACCCAGTACTTC. Its protein is CASSPTGGKETQYF.